These 24 T cell receptor beta chains were sequenced from one sample in a study of neurological immune-mediated disorders (dated by TCRdb to about 2019). Library preparation employed 5' RACE. The data were produced on an Illumina HiSeq 2500. The public sequencing data were trimmed at Q25 with fastp and processed into clonotypes with MiXCR by TCRdb, which kept only in-frame beta chains. Each entry is one CDR3 protein sequence, shown with its most common DNA and genes. Recorded for this sample are roughly 32,000 distinct CDR3 sequences; approximately 5.4% of them occurred a single time. Together, the top ten hold 2% to 2.5% of the sample. Sequenced: CD4+ T cells from blood. Receptors were obtained from a woman in her forties or fifties in good health.

This clonotype was seen at least ten times. The chain couples TRBV29-1 to TRBJ1-2, with D unresolved. This CDR3 has 12 residues. The germline V gene encodes CDR1 SQVTM and CDR2 ANQGSEA. Trimming pared 1 base from V and 2 bases from J, leaving 5 bases between. The CDR3 here is CSVEAFNYGYTF. In DNA form, the CDR3 reads TGCAGCGTTGAAGCCTTCAACTATGGCTACACCTTC.

This clonotype came up many times. The V and J genes are TRBV5-5 and TRBJ2-7; TRBD2 is a possible D gene (6 bases). The CDR3 is 14 residues long. Germline loops: CDR1 SGHKS, CDR2 YYEKEE (reference sequence). V dropped 6 bases and J dropped 5 bases, with 18 bases sitting between them. As DNA, the CDR3 is TGTGCCAGCATCCGGGGGTACGGGAATGACGAGCAGTACTTC. This encodes CASIRGYGNDEQYF. The whole variable domain, remainder taken from reference TRBV5-5 and TRBJ2-7, is DAGVTQSPTHLIKTRGQQVTLRCSPISGHKSVSWYQQVLGQGPQFIFQYYEKEERGRGNFPDRFSARQFPNYSSELNVNALLLGDSALYLCASIRGYGNDEQYFGPGTRLTVT.

This clonotype has a count of ten or more. The chain employs TRBV15 and TRBJ2-3; D is undetermined. This CDR3 is 16 amino acids long. V gave up 0 bases and J gave up 0 bases, with 10 bases separating them. The germline V gene encodes CDR1 LNHNV and CDR2 YYDKDF (reference sequence). Written as DNA, the CDR3 is TGTGCCACCAGCAGAGATGGCGGCCCTAGCACAGATACGCAGTATTTT. Translation gives CATSRDGGPSTDTQYF.

This clonotype showed up many times. The chain uses TRBV12-3 or TRBV12-4 and TRBJ1-5; D is possibly TRBD1 (6 bases). CDR3 size: 12 residues. Trimming shortened V by 6 bases and J by 7 bases, and 10 bases separated the two germline ends. CDR3: CASRLQGQPQHF. The CDR3 DNA is TGTGCCAGCAGACTACAGGGCCAGCCCCAGCATTTT.

This clonotype was seen repeatedly, ten times or more. CDR3 bases: TGTGCCAGCAGTTTCACGGGGGGCAGTTCACCCCTCCACTTT. Amino acids: CASSFTGGSSPLHF. The V and J genes are TRBV12-3 or TRBV12-4 and TRBJ1-6; D might be TRBD1 (6 bases). Trimming took 3 bases from V and 9 from J, leaving 12 bases between them. There are 14 residues in the CDR3.

This clonotype was counted many times. The chain combines TRBV7-2 with TRBJ2-7, with 9 bases fitting TRBD1. The trim removed 1 base at V and 4 bases at J, leaving 5 bases unmatched. CDR3 length equals 15 residues. CDR1 and CDR2 from the germline V gene are SGHTA and FQGNSA. CDR3 sequence reads: CASSLGGQGLYEQYF. In DNA form, the CDR3 reads TGTGCCAGCAGCTTAGGGGGACAGGGTCTGTACGAGCAGTACTTC. The whole variable domain, filled in from reference TRBV7-2 and TRBJ2-7, reads GAGVSQSPSNKVTEKGKDVELRCDPISGHTALYWYRQSLGQGLEFLIYFQGNSAPDKSGLPSDRFSAERTGGSVSTLTIQRTQQEDSAVYLCASSLGGQGLYEQYFGPGTRLTVT.

The table lists this clonotype with many counts. The V and J genes are TRBV5-1 and TRBJ2-2; D is uncertain. Germline loops: CDR1 SGHRS, CDR2 YFSETQ. The germline V and J ends were trimmed by 1 base and 0 bases, with 10 bases remaining between them. The CDR3 contains 16 residues. The chain's CDR3 is CASSLYEQPNTGELFF. The CDR3 DNA reads TGCGCCAGCAGCTTGTATGAACAGCCGAACACCGGGGAGCTGTTTTTT.

This clonotype was counted ten times or more. The chain uses TRBV6-5 and TRBJ1-4; no clear D. This CDR3 is built from 13 residues. Germline lookup yields CDR1 MNHEY and CDR2 SVGAGI. The V gene lost 6 bases and the J gene lost 3 bases, with 8 bases spanning the gap. CDR3 region: CASRKGPNEKLFF. The DNA for the CDR3 is TGTGCCAGCAGGAAAGGGCCTAATGAAAAACTGTTTTTT.

This clonotype has at least ten counts. The chain uses TRBV6-5 and TRBJ2-1; no definite D call. In germline, CDR1 is MNHEY, CDR2 SVGAGI. Trimming stripped 5 bases from V and 6 bases from J, with 5 bases between. The CDR3 covers 11 residues. The CDR3 is CASSTLNEQFF. CDR3 coding DNA: TGTGCCAGCAGTACCCTCAATGAGCAGTTCTTC.

This clonotype came up many times. The genes are TRBV4-3 and TRBJ2-1; D remains ambiguous. The CDR3 is 13 residues long. V was cut by 5 bases and J by 5 bases, with 10 bases left in between. The germline V gene encodes CDR1 LGHNA and CDR2 YSLEER. The chain's CDR3 is CASSSWSDNEQFF. The DNA for the CDR3 is TGCGCCAGCAGCTCGTGGAGCGACAATGAGCAGTTCTTC.

This clonotype ranks as medium-sized. The chain joins TRBV7-9 to TRBJ2-1; tentatively, D is TRBD1 or TRBD2 (5 bases each). Germline loops: CDR1 SEHNR, CDR2 FQNEAQ (reference sequence). The CDR3 is 14 amino acids. V shed 5 bases and J shed 6 bases, with 14 bases lying between them. As DNA, the CDR3 is TGTGCCAGCAGCGTATCCGGGACCACCAATGAGCAGTTCTTC. Its protein product is CASSVSGTTNEQFF.

This clonotype was detected many times. This chain uses TRBV20-1 with TRBJ2-3; TRBD2 matches 11 bases. The CDR3 sequence is 13 residues long. V lost 8 bases and J lost 0; bases outside the gene matches: 1. Germline CDR1 and CDR2: DFQATT and SNEGSKA (reference sequence). CDR3 nucleotide sequence: TGCAGTAGGACTAGCGGGAGCACAGATACGCAGTATTTT. Protein: CSRTSGSTDTQYF.

This clonotype was observed many times. This sequence joins TRBV7-2 and TRBJ2-3; 8 bases are a match to TRBD2. The V and J ends lost 5 bases and 3 bases, in that order; junction bases with no gene match: 4. Germline CDR1 reads SGHTA; CDR2 reads FQGNSA. This CDR3 is 14 amino acids long. The CDR3 loop is CASSLRLATDTQYF. CDR3 coding DNA: TGTGCCAGCAGCCTACGACTAGCGACAGATACGCAGTATTTT.

This clonotype was seen ten or more times. The rearrangement joins TRBV5-1 to TRBJ2-1; possibly TRBD1 for D (5 bases). This CDR3 has 13 residues. Germline-derived CDR1 and CDR2 are SGHRS and YFSETQ. V lost 0 bases to trimming and J lost 8 bases, with 9 bases between them. The CDR3 sequence is CASSLEGAYEQFF. The CDR3 DNA reads as TGCGCCAGCAGCTTGGAAGGGGCCTATGAGCAGTTCTTC.

In its sample, this clonotype was seen many times. V gene TRBV5-1 combines with J gene TRBJ1-1; D might be TRBD1 (6 bases). From germline, CDR1 is SGHRS and CDR2 YFSETQ. V lost 2 bases, J lost 1 base, and 9 bases lay in between. This CDR3 is 14 amino acids long. CDR3 sequence (DNA): TGCGCCAGCAGCTTCCGGGGGCAGAACACTGAAGCTTTCTTT. Translated, it gives CASSFRGQNTEAFF.

The chain joins TRBV7-3 to TRBJ2-7; weak D call: TRBD2 (6 bases). The CDR3 length is 14 residues. Between the trimmed V and J ends, which lost 2 bases and 5 bases, there was a span of 13 bases. Per germline, CDR1 SGHTA and CDR2 FQGTGA. The CDR3 loop reads CASSLWGVRNEQYF. CDR3 in DNA: TGTGCCAGCAGCTTATGGGGGGTGCGCAACGAGCAGTACTTC.

This clonotype was counted ten times or more. The chain joins TRBV5-1 to TRBJ2-3; 14 positions agree with TRBD2. The V gene's germline CDR1 is SGHRS and CDR2 YFSETQ. The CDR3 has 17 amino acids. V shed 2 bases and J 2 bases; nucleotides not matched to a gene: 4. This chain's CDR3 is CASSFGLAGGPTDTQYF. In DNA, the CDR3 is TGCGCCAGCAGCTTCGGACTAGCGGGAGGTCCCACAGATACGCAGTATTTT.

In its sample, this clonotype was seen many times. DNA of the CDR3: TGCGCCAGCAGCAAGCAGGGAAGGGATGAGCAGTTCTTC. It translates to CASSKQGRDEQFF. The chain links TRBV5-1 to TRBJ2-1; tentatively, D is TRBD1 (5 bases). Germline V CDR1 and CDR2: SGHRS, YFSETQ. The CDR3 is made up of 13 amino acids. V lost 4 bases and J lost 8, with 13 bases in between.

This clonotype was observed at least ten times. As DNA, the CDR3 is TGTGCCAGCAAAGGCAACCCGGGACTAGGATCCTACGAGCAGTACTTC. Amino acids: CASKGNPGLGSYEQYF. The V call is TRBV28, the J call TRBJ2-7; 8 nucleotides align to TRBD2. Trimming took 7 bases from V and 1 from J; bases not matched to a gene: 12. The CDR3 length is 16 residues. Germline CDR1 reads MDHEN; CDR2 reads SYDVKM.

This clonotype was detected ten times or more. The V gene is TRBV20-1, the J gene TRBJ2-7; 7 bases map to TRBD2. The V gene's germline CDR1 is DFQATT and CDR2 SNEGSKA (reference sequence). CDR3 length equals 14 residues. V trimming: 3 bases; J trimming: 0 bases; junction bases outside the gene matches: 5. CDR3 protein: CSASQGGSSYEQYF. CDR3 sequence (DNA): TGCAGTGCTAGTCAGGGCGGGAGCTCCTACGAGCAGTACTTC.

The table lists this clonotype with many counts. The rearrangement links TRBV5-5 to TRBJ1-2; D call uncertain. V was trimmed by 3 bases and J by 3 bases, leaving 15 bases between them. CDR3 size: 15 residues. Germline assignment: CDR1 SGHKS and CDR2 YYEKEE (reference sequence). The CDR3: CASSSAEQKHYGYTF. The CDR3 DNA reads as TGTGCCAGCAGCTCCGCCGAGCAGAAACACTATGGCTACACCTTC.

This clonotype was seen repeatedly, ten times or more. J is TRBJ2-4 and V is TRBV5-1; D is unresolved. The CDR3 totals 15 residues. Germline V gives CDR1 SGHRS, CDR2 YFSETQ. Trimming took off 4 bases at V and 0 bases at J, with 11 bases between the two ends. CDR3: CASSLLWGAKNIQYF. The CDR3 nucleotides read TGCGCCAGCAGCCTTTTATGGGGAGCCAAAAACATTCAGTACTTC. Supplemented by reference TRBV5-1 and TRBJ2-4, the full variable domain reads KAGVTQTPRYLIKTRGQQVTLSCSPISGHRSVSWYQQTPGQGLQFLFEYFSETQRNKGNFPGRFSGRQFSNSRSEMNVSTLELGDSALYLCASSLLWGAKNIQYFGAGTRLSVL.

J is TRBJ2-3 and V is TRBV5-1; TRBD1 aligns across 10 bases. This CDR3 region has 16 residues. In germline, CDR1 is SGHRS, CDR2 YFSETQ. The J segment lost 0 bases and the V segment lost 2 bases, leaving 3 bases of the junction unmatched. This CDR3 reads CASSFPGQGSTDTQYF. CDR3 nucleotides: TGCGCCAGCAGCTTCCCGGGACAGGGGAGCACAGATACGCAGTATTTT.

The genes are TRBV5-6 and TRBJ1-2; the match to TRBD1 covers 7 bases. This CDR3 comprises 13 residues. Unmatched junction bases numbered 2, after V lost 2 bases and J lost 4 bases. CDR1 is SGHDT and CDR2 is YYEEEE in the germline V gene. The CDR3 coding sequence is TGTGCCAGCAGCTTACAGGGGCCCTATGGCTACACCTTC. The encoded protein is CASSLQGPYGYTF.